The 21 T cell receptor beta chains below were found in one sample sequenced in a study of identical twins. Via MiXCR, TCRdb re-called the 5' RACE reads, giving one row per CDR3 protein. The sample lists hundreds of thousands of distinct CDR3 sequences; roughly 12% were seen once. The same data also contributed to another study, on yellow fever vaccine responses in identical twins.

Sequenced sample: PBMCs. These receptors all come from a woman in her late teens or twenties in good health.

The rearrangement joins TRBV24-1 to TRBJ2-5; D possibly corresponds to TRBD2 (5 bases). The germline V gene has CDR1 KGHDR and CDR2 SFDVKD. The CDR3 has 17 amino acids. Trimming took off 1 base at V and 4 bases at J, with 18 bases between the two ends. CDR3 in amino acids: CATSDFGVSPRGETQYF. As DNA, the CDR3 is TGTGCCACCAGTGATTTTGGGGTTTCCCCTCGGGGAGAGACCCAGTACTTC.

This clonotype has only a few counts. V gene TRBV10-3 combines with J gene TRBJ1-2; unclear D gene. Trimming shortened V by 3 bases and J by 3 bases, and 8 bases separated the two germline ends. The CDR3 loop spans 13 amino acids. Germline V gene lookup returns CDR1 ENHRY and CDR2 SYGVKD. The CDR3 reads CAISEREDYGYTF. CDR3 in DNA: TGTGCCATCAGTGAAAGGGAGGACTATGGCTACACCTTC.

In its sample, this clonotype was seen a few times. The V and J genes are TRBV6-1 and TRBJ2-3, with no clear D. The CDR3 totals 14 residues. V was clipped by 3 bases and J by 3 bases, with 10 bases between them. Germline V gene data show CDR1 as MNHNS and CDR2 as SASEGT. In DNA form, the CDR3 reads TGTGCCAGCAGTGACCCCCCTCAGACAGATACGCAGTATTTT. Its translation: CASSDPPQTDTQYF.

This clonotype has only a few counts. The chain has TRBV3-1 and TRBJ2-5; tentatively, D is TRBD1 (7 bases). V dropped 0 bases and J dropped 3 bases, with 14 bases sitting between them. Germline CDR1 reads LGHDT; CDR2 reads YNNKEL (reference sequence). The CDR3 is made up of 16 amino acids. The CDR3 loop reads CASSQDRGTAKETQYF. The CDR3 DNA reads TGTGCCAGCAGCCAAGACCGCGGGACAGCAAAAGAGACCCAGTACTTC.

This rearrangement joins TRBV7-3 to TRBJ1-5, with TRBD1 matching over 7 bases. Trimming removed 4 bases from V and 4 bases from J; junction bases left unmatched: 7. Germline V gene data show CDR1 as SGHTA and CDR2 as FQGTGA. The CDR3 sequence is 15 residues long. Here the CDR3 DNA reads TGTGCCAGCAGCTCACAGGGGCTGTGTAATCAGCCCCAGCATTTT. Its protein product is CASSSQGLCNQPQHF.

This rearrangement joins TRBV28 to TRBJ2-5; TRBD1 matches 8 bases. Germline V gene data show CDR1 as MDHEN and CDR2 as SYDVKM. V lost 4 bases and J lost 8; bases outside the gene matches: 9. The CDR3 totals 14 residues. The CDR3 coding sequence is TGTGCCAGCAGTTCTTACTTGACAGGGGCTACCCAGTACTTC. Translated: CASSSYLTGATQYF.

This clonotype was seen ten or more times. The chain couples TRBV20-1 to TRBJ2-1; D possibly uses TRBD1 or TRBD2 (5 bases each). The CDR3 is made up of 14 amino acids. Germline V lookup: CDR1 DFQATT, CDR2 SNEGSKA (reference sequence). Trimming shortened V by 3 bases and J by 5 bases, and 14 bases separated the two germline ends. CDR3 loop: CSARDPGRHNEQFF. DNA of the CDR3: TGCAGTGCTAGGGACCCGGGACGCCACAATGAGCAGTTCTTC.

This sequence joins TRBV20-1 and TRBJ2-5; 7 bases agree with TRBD2. The V gene's germline CDR1 is DFQATT and CDR2 SNEGSKA (reference sequence). V shed 0 bases and J 5 bases; nucleotides not matched to a gene: 15. This CDR3 region has 17 residues. CDR3 nucleotides: TGCAGTGCTAGAGATACGAGCGGGATAACGGACCGGGAGACCCAGTACTTC. Protein: CSARDTSGITDRETQYF.

The DNA of the CDR3 is TGTGCCAGCAGTCCATACACCACTGAAGCTTTCTTT. This translates into CASSPYTTEAFF. V gene TRBV12-3 or TRBV12-4 combines with J gene TRBJ1-1; D gene unclear. Between the trimmed V and J ends, which lost 5 bases and 4 bases, there was a span of 8 bases. The CDR3 totals 12 residues.

The V call is TRBV9, the J call TRBJ1-2; perhaps TRBD1 as D (6 bases). The CDR3 covers 16 residues. V lost 4 bases to trimming and J lost 0 bases, with 16 bases between them. Germline values: CDR1 SGDLS, CDR2 YYNGEE. The DNA of the CDR3 is TGTGCCAGCAGCCTCGATGCGGGGGGGCCTAACTATGGCTACACCTTC. Protein product: CASSLDAGGPNYGYTF. The variable domain in full, with the rest retrieved from reference TRBV9 and TRBJ1-2, is DSGVTQTPKHLITATGQRVTLRCSPRSGDLSVYWYQQSLDQGLQFLIQYYNGEERAKGNILERFSAQQFPDLHSELNLSSLELGDSALYFCASSLDAGGPNYGYTFGSGTRLTVV.

This rearrangement joins TRBV6-1 to TRBJ2-3; tentatively, D is TRBD2 (5 bases). The V and J ends lost 3 bases and 11 bases respectively, with 21 bases between them. In germline, CDR1 is MNHNS, CDR2 SASEGT. This CDR3 is built from 15 residues. Written as DNA, the CDR3 is TGTGCCAGCAGTGAGAGGGCAAAACGGATTAGCGAGCAGTATTTT. It codes for CASSERAKRISEQYF.

This clonotype occurred a few times. The rearrangement uses TRBV20-1 and TRBJ1-1; the D is unclear. The CDR3 covers 14 residues. Trimming removed 0 bases at V and 4 bases at J, with 12 bases between. Germline CDR1 DFQATT, CDR2 SNEGSKA (reference sequence). For the CDR3, the DNA is TGCAGTGCTAGAGAAGTAGGGTTGGGCACTGAAGCTTTCTTT. This codes for CSAREVGLGTEAFF.

This clonotype was seen a handful of times. J is TRBJ2-4 and V is TRBV29-1; perhaps TRBD1 as D (5 bases). Trimming left V 4 bases short and J 6 bases short, with 7 bases between. There are 11 residues in the CDR3. Germline CDR1 and CDR2: SQVTM and ANQGSEA. CDR3 sequence: CSVATGNIQYF. The CDR3 nucleotides are TGCAGCGTTGCAACAGGAAACATTCAGTACTTC.

This clonotype showed up just a few times. The V gene is TRBV4-1, the J gene TRBJ2-3, with D unresolved. Deletions cut 1 base from V and 1 base from J, with 9 bases between. Germline CDR1 MGHRA, CDR2 YSYEKL. CDR3 size: 15 residues. CDR3 residues: CASSQAPLGTDTQYF. The CDR3 region has the DNA TGCGCCAGCAGCCAAGCACCCTTGGGCACAGATACGCAGTATTTT.

This rearrangement joins TRBV10-3 to TRBJ1-1; possibly TRBD1 for D (5 bases). The germline gives CDR1 ENHRY, CDR2 SYGVKD. The V end lost 3 bases, the J end lost 3 bases, and 17 bases lay between the germline ends. The CDR3 has 16 residues. CDR3 nucleotide sequence: TGTGCCATCAGTGACACTAGCGTTTGGGGGGACACTGAAGCTTTCTTT. Translated, it gives CAISDTSVWGDTEAFF.

The rearrangement links TRBV7-9 to TRBJ2-5; D call uncertain. Germline V gene sequence: CDR1 SEHNR, CDR2 FQNEAQ (reference sequence). The ends were cut back, 1 base at V and 2 bases at J, with 14 bases in the middle. The CDR3 totals 16 residues. CDR3 loop: CASSLGMSSPQETQYF. The CDR3 DNA reads TGTGCCAGCAGCTTAGGCATGTCGAGCCCTCAAGAGACCCAGTACTTC.

The sample holds a few counts of this clonotype. The J gene is TRBJ1-1, the V gene TRBV7-9; D is possibly TRBD1 (6 bases). The germline CDR1 and CDR2 sequences are SEHNR and FQNEAQ (reference sequence). V was clipped by 5 bases and J by 6 bases, with 16 bases between them. This CDR3 has 14 amino acids. CDR3 in amino acids: CASSHREILPEAFF. Written as DNA, the CDR3 is TGTGCCAGCAGCCACAGGGAAATTTTACCTGAAGCTTTCTTT.

This clonotype was seen repeatedly, ten times or more. This chain joins TRBV5-1 and TRBJ2-3; 9 nucleotides align to TRBD2. Trimming removed 3 bases from V and 2 bases from J; junction bases left unmatched: 7. CDR1 and CDR2 (germline): SGHRS, YFSETQ. The CDR3 has 16 amino acids. CDR3 residues: CASSSRLADSTDTQYF. CDR3 DNA: TGCGCCAGCAGCTCTAGACTAGCGGATTCCACAGATACGCAGTATTTT.

This clonotype has ten or more counts. The V and J genes are TRBV7-3 and TRBJ2-1, with unresolved D. Germline CDR1 and CDR2: SGHTA and FQGTGA. Trimming stripped 5 bases from V and 5 bases from J, with 16 bases between. This CDR3 is 15 amino acids long. CDR3 sequence reads: CASSNNGERNNEQFF. The CDR3 coding sequence is TGTGCCAGCAGCAATAATGGTGAAAGAAACAATGAGCAGTTCTTC. The variable domain in full, with the rest retrieved from reference TRBV7-3 and TRBJ2-1, is GAGVSQTPSNKVTEKGKYVELRCDPISGHTALYWYRQSLGQGPEFLIYFQGTGAADDSGLPNDRFFAVRPEGSVSTLKIQRTERGDSAVYLCASSNNGERNNEQFFGPGTRLTVL.

This clonotype was detected a few times. The chain links TRBV5-1 to TRBJ1-1, with a weak D call TRBD1 (6 bases). Between the trimmed V and J ends, which lost 0 bases and 4 bases, there was a span of 16 bases. The CDR3 loop spans 16 amino acids. CDR1 and CDR2 (germline): SGHRS, YFSETQ. The CDR3 DNA follows: TGCGCCAGCAGCTTGGCCCAGACAGGCCCGGGCACTGAAGCTTTCTTT. This translates into CASSLAQTGPGTEAFF.

Written as DNA, the CDR3 is TGTGCCAGCAGCCAAGATTCCGCCGTGGGGCGTTCACCCCTCCACTTT. Its protein is CASSQDSAVGRSPLHF. The chain employs TRBV14 and TRBJ1-6, with D possibly matching TRBD1 (5 bases). The germline CDR1 and CDR2 sequences are SGHDN and FVKESK. This CDR3 is built from 16 residues. V lost 0 bases, J lost 9 bases, and 15 bases lay in between.